This T cell receptor (beta chain) came from a study of CD4+ T cells in melanoma. Sequenced by immunoSEQ multiplex PCR; TCRdb stores in-frame clones only, minus some. The sample yields around 10,000 clones, around 63% seen once. Broader study findings: In melanoma, neoantigen-specific CD4+ T cells reportedly differed in differentiation state. CD8+ T cell, macrophage and B cell function reportedly correlated with neoantigen-specific CD4+ T cells.

Per germline, CDR1 MNHNS and CDR2 SASEGT. V was cut by 6 bases and J by 8 bases, with 19 bases left in between. This CDR3 spans 14 amino acids. On this clone: Antigen: not known.

Sequencing was done on a sample of cells from a culture (not recorded whether cultured in vitro). The sequence derives from a human donor with melanoma. The chain recombines TRBV6-1 with TRBJ1-1; no clear D gene. CDR3 nucleotides: TGTGCCAGCAGAAGTGGCGGGATTCGAACCGAAGCTTTCTTT. Translated, it gives CASRSGGIRTEAFF.